A single sample gave rise to the 12 T cell receptor beta chains below, sequenced in a study of beta chain features in type 1 diabetes. Study results and caveats: Type 1 diabetes patients had TCRB CDR3s that were shorter (moderately but significantly so) in all four CD4+ subsets.

Their antigens remain unidentified. The entirety of the isolated RNA underwent reverse transcription, so expressed TCRB transcripts were sequenced. Clones were sequenced by immunoSEQ multiplex PCR, and TCRdb holds only the in-frame ones, with some missing. Among about 340,000 clones listed, 13% were seen once. Sequences were obtained from naive CD4+ T cells from blood. The receptor source for this set is a young woman with type 1 diabetes.

V usage is TRBV30 and J usage is TRBJ1-1, with a weak D call TRBD1 (5 bases). There are 13 residues in the CDR3. V gave up 5 bases and J gave up 1 base, with 11 bases separating them. The V gene's germline CDR1 is GTSNPN and CDR2 SVGIG (reference sequence). The DNA of the CDR3 is TGTGCCTGGCCGGACACTAAGAACACTGAAGCTTTCTTT. Its protein product is CAWPDTKNTEAFF.

This clone has a handful of counts. The chain recombines TRBV7-9 with TRBJ1-2; D is uncertain. Germline CDR1 reads SEHNR; CDR2 reads FQNEAQ (reference sequence). This CDR3 spans 13 amino acids. The germline V and J ends were trimmed by 5 bases and 3 bases, with 10 bases remaining between them. CDR3 DNA: TGTGCCAGCAGCCCCCAGTCATACTATGGCTACACCTTC. Its protein is CASSPQSYYGYTF.

The V call is TRBV19, the J call TRBJ2-1; TRBD2 matches at 7 bases. The CDR3 length is 14 residues. Germline-derived CDR1 and CDR2 are LNHDA and SQIVND (reference sequence). The V gene end was trimmed by 8 bases and the J gene end by 4 bases; junction bases not matched to a gene: 8. DNA of the CDR3: TGTGCCAGTGGTGGGCGGGAGCCTTACAATGAGCAGTTCTTC. Amino acid sequence: CASGGREPYNEQFF.

This clone was counted between two and nine times. V gene TRBV19 combines with J gene TRBJ2-5, with TRBD2 matching 8 bases. This CDR3 spans 13 amino acids. J lost 5 bases, V lost 4 bases, and 3 bases had no gene match. The germline CDR1 and CDR2 sequences are LNHDA and SQIVND (reference sequence). The CDR3 here is CASSKREWETQYF. The DNA for the CDR3 is TGTGCCAGTAGTAAGCGGGAGTGGGAGACCCAGTACTTC.

V is TRBV19 and J is TRBJ2-6, with a weak D call TRBD1 (6 bases). The germline V gene encodes CDR1 LNHDA and CDR2 SQIVND (reference sequence). The CDR3 loop spans 17 amino acids. V was clipped by 3 bases and J by 1 base, with 13 bases between them. Written as DNA, the CDR3 is TGTGCCAGTAGTATTGATAGGGGGTGGTCTGGGGCCAACGTCCTGACTTTC. The encoded protein is CASSIDRGWSGANVLTF. The variable domain in full, completed from reference TRBV19 and TRBJ2-6, reads DGGITQSPKYLFRKEGQNVTLSCEQNLNHDAMYWYRQDPGQGLRLIYYSQIVNDFQKGDIAEGYSVSREKKESFPLTVTSAQKNPTAFYLCASSIDRGWSGANVLTFGAGSRLTVL.

A few counts support this clone. The chain joins TRBV25-1 to TRBJ2-2; D is possibly TRBD1 (5 bases). CDR1 and CDR2 from the germline V gene are MGHDK and SYGVNS. The CDR3 contains 15 residues. V gave up 5 bases and J gave up 0 bases, with 10 bases separating them. CDR3 in amino acids: CASSIQGTNTGELFF. Here the CDR3 DNA reads TGTGCCAGCAGTATTCAGGGAACGAACACCGGGGAGCTGTTTTTT.

The chain joins TRBV7-9 to TRBJ1-2, with 11 bases aligning to TRBD1. From germline, CDR1 is SEHNR and CDR2 FQNEAQ (reference sequence). This CDR3 region has 11 residues. The V segment lost 5 bases and the J segment 12 bases; nucleotides outside the gene matches: 2. The DNA of the CDR3 is TGTGCCAGCAGCGAGGGACAGGGGGACACCTTC. Protein sequence: CASSEGQGDTF.

This chain uses TRBV30 with TRBJ1-1; no definite D call. The CDR3 runs to 10 residues. Germline V CDR1 and CDR2: GTSNPN, SVGIG (reference sequence). The germline V and J ends were trimmed by 7 bases and 1 base, with 4 bases remaining between them. For the CDR3, the DNA is TGTGCCTTCGGGAACACTGAAGCTTTCTTT. This sequence encodes CAFGNTEAFF.

This clone showed up many times. The rearrangement joins TRBV7-2 to TRBJ2-4; D is perhaps TRBD2 (5 bases). Germline assignment: CDR1 SGHTA and CDR2 FQGNSA. The CDR3 is 12 amino acids. Trimming left V 5 bases short and J 9 bases short, with 11 bases between. CDR3 sequence reads: CASSLHEGIQYF. In DNA form, the CDR3 reads TGTGCCAGCAGCCTGCACGAGGGCATTCAGTACTTC.

The V gene is TRBV15, the J gene TRBJ2-4, with 7 bases lining up with TRBD1. The CDR3 totals 15 residues. V was pared by 1 base and J by 6 bases, with 6 bases of the junction left unmatched. Germline CDR1 LNHNV, CDR2 YYDKDF (reference sequence). The CDR3: CATSRARGLINIQYF. The CDR3, as DNA: TGTGCCACCAGCAGAGCGAGGGGGCTAATAAACATTCAGTACTTC.

This clone was found a few times. The rearrangement links TRBV18 to TRBJ2-1; 7 bases fit TRBD1. Germline trimming cut 3 bases from V and 5 bases from J; bases unmatched to any gene: 10. CDR3 length equals 16 residues. CDR1 is KGHSH and CDR2 is LQKENI in the germline V gene. This chain's CDR3 is CASSPTPGQRDNEQFF. The CDR3 DNA reads as TGTGCCAGCTCACCGACCCCGGGACAGAGAGACAATGAGCAGTTCTTC.

A few counts support this clone. This chain links TRBV5-6 with TRBJ2-7; 10 bases agree with TRBD2. The junction had 3 bases not matched to a gene; V was cut back by 0 bases and J by 9 bases. Per the germline V gene, CDR1 is SGHDT and CDR2 is YYEEEE. This CDR3 is built from 13 residues. CDR3 in amino acids: CASSLDASGGQYV. The DNA for the CDR3 is TGTGCCAGCAGCTTGGATGCTAGCGGGGGGCAGTACGTC.